This T cell receptor (beta chain) was obtained from a study of shared clonotypes between healthy human individuals. The overall study: CD4 naive and memory got three plates each, CD8 naive two, CD8 memory one. The study, taken as a whole, reports: Clonotypes not shared had lower generation probabilities than those common to all four donors.

Naive-designated CD8 cells lacked CD45RO, were positively enriched for CCR7, and omitted terminally differentiated effector memory CD45RA+ cells. All of the donors resided in Nashville, Tennessee, and each was a Caucasian adult. The germline gives CDR1 SQVTM, CDR2 ANQGSEA. V lost 4 bases and J lost 2; bases outside the gene matches: 6. The CDR3 runs 15 residues. Worth noting for this clone: Its antigen is as yet unknown.

Sequencing used immunoSEQ multiplex PCR; TCRdb keeps in-frame clones, though not all of them. The data hold 1.5 million to 2.5 million clones, with about 95% observed a single time. The rearrangement links TRBV29-1 to TRBJ2-2, with 8 nucleotides matching TRBD1. This clonotype was sampled from a man aged 18 to 35 in good health. Specimen: naive CD8+ T cells sorted from blood. This chain's CDR3 is CSVAGQGDNTGELFF. The CDR3 DNA reads TGCAGCGTTGCCGGACAGGGAGATAACACCGGGGAGCTGTTTTTT.